Shown below are 14 T cell receptor beta chains from a single sample sequenced in a study of OX40 agonist ivuxolimab in advanced cancers. Method: immunoSEQ multiplex PCR; TCRdb's copy keeps in-frame clones and lacks some. This table has 90,000 to 120,000 clones, around 90% appearing once. The sequencing used CD4+ or CD8+ T cells sorted from blood, collected in a trial of the OX40 agonist ivuxolimab. These receptors were taken from an adult with an advanced solid tumor such as melanoma, head and neck, liver or kidney cancer.

DNA for the CDR3: TGTGCCAGCAGCACGACAGCCCTCAGAGATTCACCCCTCCACTTT. This translates into CASSTTALRDSPLHF. This sequence joins TRBV4-2 and TRBJ1-6; the D gene is possibly TRBD1 (5 bases). The CDR3 covers 15 residues. CDR1 and CDR2 (germline): LGHNA, YNFKEQ. Trimming left V 5 bases short and J 8 bases short, with 16 bases between.

The CDR3 loop reads CASSLGSSGAQETQYF. The CDR3 DNA reads as TGTGCCAGCAGCTTAGGAAGTAGCGGGGCCCAAGAGACCCAGTACTTC. The chain carries TRBV11-2 and TRBJ2-5; 8 bases are shared with TRBD2. This CDR3 comprises 16 residues. With V trimmed by 1 base and J by 1 base, 5 bases remained unmatched. From germline, CDR1 is SGHAT and CDR2 FQNNGV.

The rearrangement uses TRBV6-5 and TRBJ2-7; 8 bases are a match to TRBD1. The CDR3 length is 13 residues. Looked up from germline, CDR1 is MNHEY and CDR2 is SVGAGI. The V segment lost 5 bases and the J segment 6 bases; nucleotides outside the gene matches: 6. The chain's CDR3 is CASSKGQVGEQYF. CDR3 DNA: TGTGCCAGCAGTAAGGGACAGGTCGGCGAGCAGTACTTC.

V gene TRBV7-3 combines with J gene TRBJ2-6, with D tentatively TRBD1 (6 bases). Trimming left V 2 bases short and J 3 bases short, with 11 bases between. The CDR3 spans 16 residues. Germline V gene lookup returns CDR1 SGHTA and CDR2 FQGTGA. Here the CDR3 DNA reads TGTGCCAGCAGCTTATCAGGGGATAGTGGGGCCAACGTCCTGACTTTC. Amino acid sequence: CASSLSGDSGANVLTF.

This chain connects TRBV15 to TRBJ2-3, with D maybe TRBD1 (7 bases). The CDR3 is 14 residues long. Trimming took off 3 bases at V and 8 bases at J, with 15 bases between the two ends. Germline V gene data show CDR1 as LNHNV and CDR2 as YYDKDF (reference sequence). For the CDR3, the DNA is TGTGCCACCAGCAGGACCCCCCAGGGGGGTACGCAGTATTTT. It is translated as CATSRTPQGGTQYF.

V is TRBV6-1 and J is TRBJ2-5, with TRBD1 as a possible D gene (7 bases). V lost 2 bases to trimming and J lost 6 bases, with 25 bases between them. Germline values: CDR1 MNHNS, CDR2 SASEGT. The CDR3 is made up of 18 amino acids. CDR3 DNA: TGTGCCAGCAGTGAATTATCTATTGGCAGGGGGGCTATGAAGACCCAGTACTTC. Encoded protein: CASSELSIGRGAMKTQYF.

The chain recombines TRBV5-4 with TRBJ2-3, with 8 bases identical to TRBD2. Per the germline V gene, CDR1 is SGHNT and CDR2 is YYREEE (reference sequence). The V and J ends lost 0 bases and 2 bases, in that order; junction bases with no gene match: 2. The CDR3 spans 15 residues. The CDR3: CASSLGGGNTDTQYF. The DNA of the CDR3 is TGTGCCAGCAGCTTGGGCGGGGGGAACACAGATACGCAGTATTTT. Drawing the rest from reference TRBV5-4 and TRBJ2-3, the complete variable domain is ETGVTQSPTHLIKTRGQQVTLRCSSQSGHNTVSWYQQALGQGPQFIFQYYREEENGRGNFPPRFSGLQFPNYSSELNVNALELDDSALYLCASSLGGGNTDTQYFGPGTRLTVL.

This clone was observed a single time. V gene TRBV6-6 combines with J gene TRBJ1-1; D is perhaps TRBD1 (5 bases). CDR3 length: 15 amino acids. Trimming removed 4 bases at V and 3 bases at J, with 15 bases between. Germline loops: CDR1 MNHNY, CDR2 SVGAGI (reference sequence). Here the CDR3 DNA reads TGTGCCAGCAGTTTCAGAGGAGGGGCGGACACTGAAGCTTTCTTT. Amino acid sequence: CASSFRGGADTEAFF.

The gene calls are TRBV29-1 and TRBJ2-1, with a possible D match to TRBD1 (6 bases). V gave up 2 bases and J gave up 5 bases, with 7 bases separating them. Looked up from germline, CDR1 is SQVTM and CDR2 is ANQGSEA. The CDR3 consists of 12 residues. CDR3 nucleotides: TGCAGCGTTGAACACAGGGACAATGAGCAGTTCTTC. It encodes CSVEHRDNEQFF.

This chain uses TRBV5-8 with TRBJ2-3; 11 nucleotides line up with TRBD2. Losses at the gene ends were 3 bases for V and 1 base for J; bases not matched to a gene: 1. This CDR3 has 15 amino acids. In germline, CDR1 is SGHTS, CDR2 YDEGEE. CDR3 sequence reads: CASSSGLAGTDTQYF. The CDR3 DNA reads as TGTGCCAGCAGCTCGGGACTAGCGGGCACAGATACGCAGTATTTT.

The chain joins TRBV11-3 to TRBJ1-1, with 7 bases that match TRBD1. The trim removed 4 bases at V and 2 bases at J, leaving 19 bases unmatched. Per germline, CDR1 SGHNT and CDR2 YENEEA. The CDR3 loop spans 19 amino acids. CDR3 DNA sequence: TGTGCCAGCAGCTACCTAGGGACAGACATCGCGCGGGCAAACACTGAAGCTTTCTTT. Its translation: CASSYLGTDIARANTEAFF.

The gene calls are TRBV7-2 and TRBJ2-7, with D perhaps matching TRBD2 (5 bases). The CDR3 runs 14 residues. In germline, CDR1 is SGHTA, CDR2 FQGNSA. Trimming stripped 8 bases from V and 2 bases from J, with 16 bases between. Here the CDR3 reads CASLPAWGAYEQYF. In nucleotides, the CDR3 is TGTGCCAGCCTTCCTGCCTGGGGAGCCTACGAGCAGTACTTC. Full variable domain (outside the CDR3, taken from reference TRBV7-2 and TRBJ2-7): GAGVSQSPSNKVTEKGKDVELRCDPISGHTALYWYRQSLGQGLEFLIYFQGNSAPDKSGLPSDRFSAERTGGSVSTLTIQRTQQEDSAVYLCASLPAWGAYEQYFGPGTRLTVT.

CDR3 bases: TGCGCCAGCAGCCAGATGGGACTAGCGGTCTACGAGCAGTACTTC. It yields the protein CASSQMGLAVYEQYF. The chain recombines TRBV4-1 with TRBJ2-7, with TRBD2 identical over 11 bases. The germline V gene has CDR1 MGHRA and CDR2 YSYEKL. J was trimmed by 3 bases and V by 3 bases; bases with no gene match: 4. The CDR3 is 15 residues long.

The V call is TRBV10-3, the J call TRBJ2-2; TRBD2 aligns across 8 bases. V lost 4 bases, J lost 5 bases, and 3 bases stayed unmatched. Germline V gene lookup returns CDR1 ENHRY and CDR2 SYGVKD. CDR3 length: 14 residues. The CDR3 here is CAISGSGSTGELFF. DNA for the CDR3: TGTGCCATCAGTGGGAGCGGGAGTACCGGGGAGCTGTTTTTT.